What follows are 11 T cell receptor beta chains derived from one specimen sequenced in a study of glioma-infiltrating T cells. The iRepertoire nested amplicon-rescue multiplex PCR amplified TCR alpha and beta CDR3s from RNA. A single record per CDR3 protein comes from TCRdb applying MiXCR to the multiplex PCR reads. Here the sample spans more than 90,000 distinct CDR3 sequences, approximately 40% being singletons. The sample was glioma tissue, nonneoplastic brain tissue, or PBMCs (not recorded which). The receptor set was obtained from a human donor with low-grade glioma or glioblastoma, undergoing nonglioma brain surgery, or in good health (not recorded which).

The V gene is TRBV7-8, the J gene TRBJ1-2, with 8 bases identical to TRBD1. Germline CDR1 and CDR2: SGHVS and FQNEAQ. The CDR3 contains 13 residues. Losses at the gene ends were 5 bases for V and 7 bases for J; bases not matched to a gene: 6. CDR3: CASSPTGDCGYTF. The CDR3, as DNA: TGTGCCAGCAGCCCGACAGGGGACTGTGGCTACACCTTC.

There are many counts of this clonotype. The chain is built from TRBV29-1 and TRBJ1-1; the D gene is possibly TRBD1 (6 bases). The CDR3 has 14 residues. Germline CDR1 reads SQVTM; CDR2 reads ANQGSEA. The germline V and J ends were trimmed by 2 bases and 4 bases, with 14 bases remaining between them. CDR3 coding DNA: TGCAGCGTTGAAAGGGGGGGCGCGGGCACTGAAGCTTTCTTT. It encodes CSVERGGAGTEAFF.

On this clonotype itself: This clone may be a read error of a much larger clone one base away. The V gene is TRBV29-1, the J gene TRBJ2-5; a weak D match, TRBD1 (6 bases). The CDR3 runs 12 residues. Germline V gives CDR1 SQVTM, CDR2 ANQGSEA. For the CDR3, the DNA is TGCAGCGTGAGCAGGGGTCAAGAGGCCCAGTACTTC. It specifies CSVSRGQEAQYF.

This clonotype showed up many times. This chain links TRBV20-1 with TRBJ1-5; the D gene is possibly TRBD1 (5 bases). CDR1 and CDR2 from the germline V gene are DFQATT and SNEGSKA (reference sequence). This CDR3 has 12 amino acids. Trimming removed 4 bases from V and 4 bases from J, with 8 bases in between. Here the CDR3 reads CSAMTANQPQHF. CDR3 nucleotides: TGCAGTGCTATGACAGCAAATCAGCCCCAGCATTTT.

This chain connects TRBV27 to TRBJ1-3; 8 bases align to TRBD1. J lost 8 bases, V lost 5 bases, and 11 bases had no gene match. The CDR3 consists of 15 residues. Germline V gene sequence: CDR1 MNHEY, CDR2 SMNVEV (reference sequence). CDR3 DNA sequence: TGTGCCAGCAGTCCACGGACAGGGAACGGATACACCATATATTTT. It translates to CASSPRTGNGYTIYF.

The table lists this clonotype with many counts. The chain carries TRBV27 and TRBJ2-1; D remains ambiguous. The V end lost 7 bases, the J end lost 4 bases, and 17 bases lay between the germline ends. Per the germline V gene, CDR1 is MNHEY and CDR2 is SMNVEV (reference sequence). This CDR3 region has 15 residues. CDR3 sequence: CASTDSLLYYNEQFF. CDR3 nucleotides: TGTGCCAGCACTGACTCACTTCTATATTACAATGAGCAGTTCTTC.

The chain combines TRBV3-1 with TRBJ2-7, with D maybe TRBD2 (5 bases). Germline CDR1 LGHDT, CDR2 YNNKEL (reference sequence). The CDR3 has 15 residues. V gave up 4 bases and J gave up 1 base, with 14 bases separating them. In DNA, the CDR3 is TGTGCCAGCAGCCGGCCCGGGAAAGGGTCCTACGAGCAGTACTTC. Translation: CASSRPGKGSYEQYF.

This clonotype was observed many times. The J gene is TRBJ1-1, the V gene TRBV7-2; D uncertain. The CDR3 is 15 amino acids. CDR1 is SGHTA, CDR2 FQGNSA, per germline. V lost 5 bases to trimming and J lost 4 bases, with 17 bases between them. The CDR3 region is CASSQGTGRSTEAFF. The CDR3 DNA follows: TGTGCCAGCAGCCAAGGAACCGGACGGAGCACTGAAGCTTTCTTT.

Of note for this clonotype: The junction differs from germline at one of its ends, possibly a read error. The chain is built from TRBV28 and TRBJ2-1; the D gene is possibly TRBD1 (6 bases). Germline CDR1 is MDHEN and CDR2 is SYDVKM. This CDR3 region has 12 residues. CDR3 in DNA: TGTGCCAGCAGCTCCAGGGGCAATGAGCTGTTCTTC. Translation: CASSSRGNELFF. The full variable domain, completed using reference TRBV28 and TRBJ2-1, is DVKVTQSSRYLVKRTGEKVFLECVQDMDHENMFWYRQDPGLGLRLIYFSYDVKMKEKGDIPEGYSVSREKKERFSLILESASTNQTSMYLCASSSRGNELFFGPGTRLTVL.

As concerns this clonotype: The CDR3 does not close with the conserved phenylalanine or tryptophan, likely indicating a read error. The chain is built from TRBV20-1 and TRBJ2-1, with D perhaps matching TRBD1 or TRBD2 (5 bases each). CDR1 is DFQATT and CDR2 is SNEGSKA in the germline V gene (reference sequence). The CDR3 is made up of 18 amino acids. This CDR3 reads CSARDSGTVKFSCNEQFL. DNA of the CDR3: TGCAGTGCTAGAGATTCCGGGACCGTCAAATTCTCCTGCAATGAGCAGTTCCTC.

In regard to this clonotype: A read error is possible here, since a much larger clone lies one base away. V gene TRBV28 combines with J gene TRBJ2-6, with 7 bases matching TRBD1. The germline V gene encodes CDR1 MDHEN and CDR2 SYDVKM. This CDR3 has 18 residues. Germline trimming cut 5 bases from V and 5 bases from J; bases unmatched to any gene: 15. CDR3 in DNA: TGTGCCAGCAGTCACGGGACAGCTGGGGCCTTAAGGGCCAACGTCCTGACTTTC. Translating gives CASSHGTAGALRANVLTF.